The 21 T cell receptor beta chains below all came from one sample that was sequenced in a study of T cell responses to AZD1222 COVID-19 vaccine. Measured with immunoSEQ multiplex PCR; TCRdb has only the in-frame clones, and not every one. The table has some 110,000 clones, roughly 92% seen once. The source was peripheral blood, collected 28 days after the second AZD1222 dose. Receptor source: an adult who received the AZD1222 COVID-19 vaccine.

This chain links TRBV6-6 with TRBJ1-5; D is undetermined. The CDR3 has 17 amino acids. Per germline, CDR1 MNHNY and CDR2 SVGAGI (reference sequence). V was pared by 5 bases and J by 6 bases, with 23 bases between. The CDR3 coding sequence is TGTGCCAGCAGTCCACTTGGAGATCGAAGGGTTGGTCAGCCCCAGCATTTT. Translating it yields CASSPLGDRRVGQPQHF.

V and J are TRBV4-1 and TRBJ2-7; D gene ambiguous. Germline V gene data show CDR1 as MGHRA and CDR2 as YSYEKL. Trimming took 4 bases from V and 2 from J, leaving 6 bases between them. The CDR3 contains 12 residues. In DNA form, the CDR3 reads TGCGCCAGCAGCCGAGCACCCTACGAGCAGTACTTC. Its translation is CASSRAPYEQYF.

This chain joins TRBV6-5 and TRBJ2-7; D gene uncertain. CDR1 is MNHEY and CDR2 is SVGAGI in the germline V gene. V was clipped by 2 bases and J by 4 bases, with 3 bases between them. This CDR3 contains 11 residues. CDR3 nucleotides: TGTGCCAGCAGTTACCGATACGAGCAGTACTTC. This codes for CASSYRYEQYF.

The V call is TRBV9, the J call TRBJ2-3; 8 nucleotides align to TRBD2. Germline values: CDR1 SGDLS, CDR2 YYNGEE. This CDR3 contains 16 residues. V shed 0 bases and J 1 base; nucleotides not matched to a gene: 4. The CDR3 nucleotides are TGTGCCAGCAGCGTAGGGGGAGCGGGAGGCACAGATACGCAGTATTTT. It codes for CASSVGGAGGTDTQYF. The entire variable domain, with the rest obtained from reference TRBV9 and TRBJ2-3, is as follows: DSGVTQTPKHLITATGQRVTLRCSPRSGDLSVYWYQQSLDQGLQFLIQYYNGEERAKGNILERFSAQQFPDLHSELNLSSLELGDSALYFCASSVGGAGGTDTQYFGPGTRLTVL.

DNA of the CDR3: TGTGCCAGCAGTCACCTCGGGGTATATGGCTACACCTTC. It yields the protein CASSHLGVYGYTF. The rearrangement uses TRBV6-6 and TRBJ1-2, with no clear D. Trimming cost V 5 bases and J 5 bases, with 12 bases left between them. The germline V gene has CDR1 MNHNY and CDR2 SVGAGI (reference sequence). CDR3 size: 13 residues.

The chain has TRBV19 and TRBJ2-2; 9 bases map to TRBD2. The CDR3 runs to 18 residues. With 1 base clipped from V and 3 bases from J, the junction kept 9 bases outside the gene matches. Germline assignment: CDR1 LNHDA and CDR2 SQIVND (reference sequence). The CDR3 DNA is TGTGCCAGTAGTATAGTTACAGGGCTAGCGGGATACACCGGGGAGCTGTTTTTT. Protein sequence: CASSIVTGLAGYTGELFF.

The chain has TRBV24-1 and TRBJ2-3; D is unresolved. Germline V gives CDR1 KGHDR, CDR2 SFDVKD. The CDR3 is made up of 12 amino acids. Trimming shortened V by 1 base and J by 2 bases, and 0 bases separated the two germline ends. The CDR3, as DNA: TGTGCCACCAGTGATTTCACAGATACGCAGTATTTT. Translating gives CATSDFTDTQYF.

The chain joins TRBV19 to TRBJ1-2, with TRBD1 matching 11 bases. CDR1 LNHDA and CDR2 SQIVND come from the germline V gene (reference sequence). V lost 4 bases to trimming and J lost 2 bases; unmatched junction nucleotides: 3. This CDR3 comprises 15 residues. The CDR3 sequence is CASSSRDRGNYGYTF. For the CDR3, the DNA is TGTGCCAGTAGTAGCCGGGACAGGGGGAACTATGGCTACACCTTC.

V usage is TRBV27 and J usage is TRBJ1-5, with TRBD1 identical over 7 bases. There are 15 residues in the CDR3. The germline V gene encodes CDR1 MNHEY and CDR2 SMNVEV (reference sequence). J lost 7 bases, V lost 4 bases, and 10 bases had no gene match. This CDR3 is CASSSAGGEGQPQHF. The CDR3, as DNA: TGTGCCAGCAGTTCGGCAGGGGGGGAGGGCCAGCCCCAGCATTTT.

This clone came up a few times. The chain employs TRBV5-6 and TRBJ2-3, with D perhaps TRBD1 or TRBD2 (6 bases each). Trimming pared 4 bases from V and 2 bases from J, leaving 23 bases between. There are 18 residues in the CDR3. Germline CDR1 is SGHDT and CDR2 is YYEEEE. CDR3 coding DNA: TGTGCCAGCAGCCCCCTTACTCTGGGGCGGGACAACACAGATACGCAGTATTTT. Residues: CASSPLTLGRDNTDTQYF.

The CDR3 DNA follows: TGCGCCAGCAGCTTGGGCCCCTGGGGCAACTATGGCTACACCTTC. Translated, it gives CASSLGPWGNYGYTF. The rearrangement uses TRBV5-1 and TRBJ1-2; TRBD1 is a possible D gene (5 bases). Germline V gives CDR1 SGHRS, CDR2 YFSETQ. The CDR3 has 15 residues. V was trimmed by 0 bases and J by 2 bases, leaving 11 bases between them. Together with reference TRBV5-1 and TRBJ1-2, the CDR3 gives the full variable domain: KAGVTQTPRYLIKTRGQQVTLSCSPISGHRSVSWYQQTPGQGLQFLFEYFSETQRNKGNFPGRFSGRQFSNSRSEMNVSTLELGDSALYLCASSLGPWGNYGYTFGSGTRLTVV.

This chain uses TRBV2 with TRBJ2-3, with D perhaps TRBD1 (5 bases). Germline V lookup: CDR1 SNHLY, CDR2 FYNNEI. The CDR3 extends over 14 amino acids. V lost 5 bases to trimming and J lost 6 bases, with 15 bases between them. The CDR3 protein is CASSLLGGADTQYF. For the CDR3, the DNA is TGTGCCAGCAGTCTTCTAGGTGGGGCGGATACGCAGTATTTT.

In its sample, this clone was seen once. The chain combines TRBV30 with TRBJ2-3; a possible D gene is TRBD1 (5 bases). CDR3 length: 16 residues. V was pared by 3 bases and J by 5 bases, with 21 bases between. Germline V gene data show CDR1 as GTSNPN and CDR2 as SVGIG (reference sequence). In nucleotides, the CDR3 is TGTGCCTGGAGCGACATGTACCAGGGTATATTAGATACGCAGTATTTT. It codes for CAWSDMYQGILDTQYF.

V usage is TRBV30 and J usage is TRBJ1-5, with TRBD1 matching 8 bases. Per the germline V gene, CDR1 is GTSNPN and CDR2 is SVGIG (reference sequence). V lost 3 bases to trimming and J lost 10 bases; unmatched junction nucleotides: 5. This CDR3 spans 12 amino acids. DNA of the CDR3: TGTGCCTGGAGCCCGGGACAGGCCCCCCAGCATTTT. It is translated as CAWSPGQAPQHF.

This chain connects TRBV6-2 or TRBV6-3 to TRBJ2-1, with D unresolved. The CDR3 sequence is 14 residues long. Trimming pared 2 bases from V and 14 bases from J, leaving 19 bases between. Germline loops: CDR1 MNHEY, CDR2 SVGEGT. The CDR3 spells CASSYKFIIVVEFF. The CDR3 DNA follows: TGTGCCAGCAGTTACAAGTTTATTATTGTTGTAGAGTTCTTC.

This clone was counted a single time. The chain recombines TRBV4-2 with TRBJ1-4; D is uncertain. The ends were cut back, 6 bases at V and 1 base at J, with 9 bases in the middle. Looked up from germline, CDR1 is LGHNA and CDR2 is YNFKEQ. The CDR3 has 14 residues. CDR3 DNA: TGTGCCAGCAGAACACATTTAACTAATGAAAAACTGTTTTTT. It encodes CASRTHLTNEKLFF.

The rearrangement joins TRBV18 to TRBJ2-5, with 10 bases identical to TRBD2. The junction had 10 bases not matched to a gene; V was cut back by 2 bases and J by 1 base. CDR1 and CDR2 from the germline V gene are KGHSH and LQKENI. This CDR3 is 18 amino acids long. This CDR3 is CASSPVTPTSGPQETQYF. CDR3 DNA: TGTGCCAGCTCACCAGTAACCCCGACTAGCGGGCCCCAAGAGACCCAGTACTTC.

The CDR3 sequence is CATQGEETQYF. The CDR3 DNA follows: TGTGCCACACAGGGTGAGGAGACCCAGTACTTC. The rearrangement uses TRBV10-3 and TRBJ2-5; D perhaps matches TRBD1 (6 bases). The CDR3 length is 11 residues. V dropped 10 bases and J dropped 5 bases, with 11 bases sitting between them. Germline V lookup: CDR1 ENHRY, CDR2 SYGVKD.

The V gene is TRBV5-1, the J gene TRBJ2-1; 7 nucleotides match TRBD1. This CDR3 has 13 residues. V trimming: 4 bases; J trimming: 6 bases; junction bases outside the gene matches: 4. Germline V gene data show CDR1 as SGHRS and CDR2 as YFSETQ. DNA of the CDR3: TGCGCCAGCAGCACCGGACAGGTCAATGAGCAGTTCTTC. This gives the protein CASSTGQVNEQFF. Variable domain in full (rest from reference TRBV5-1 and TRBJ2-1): KAGVTQTPRYLIKTRGQQVTLSCSPISGHRSVSWYQQTPGQGLQFLFEYFSETQRNKGNFPGRFSGRQFSNSRSEMNVSTLELGDSALYLCASSTGQVNEQFFGPGTRLTVL.

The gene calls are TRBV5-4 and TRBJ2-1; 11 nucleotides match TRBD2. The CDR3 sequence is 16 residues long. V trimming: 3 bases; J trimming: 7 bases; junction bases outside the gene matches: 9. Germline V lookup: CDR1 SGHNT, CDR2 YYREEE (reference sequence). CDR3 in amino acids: CASSSDLAGGRNEQFF. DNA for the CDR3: TGTGCCAGCAGCTCAGATCTAGCGGGAGGACGGAATGAGCAGTTCTTC.

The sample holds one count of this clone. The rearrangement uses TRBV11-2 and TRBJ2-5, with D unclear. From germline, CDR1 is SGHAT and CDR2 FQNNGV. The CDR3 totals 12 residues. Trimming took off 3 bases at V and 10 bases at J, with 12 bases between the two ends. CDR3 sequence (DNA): TGTGCCAGCAGCTTTAGTCAATGGAGCCAGTACTTC. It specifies CASSFSQWSQYF.